A single sample gave rise to the 29 T cell receptor beta chains below, sequenced in a study of a mutant IDH1 vaccine in newly diagnosed glioma. The protocol was immunoSEQ multiplex PCR, while the TCRdb copy is restricted to in-frame clones and leaves out a portion. Here the sample spans tens of thousands of clones, just under 95% being singletons. Noted time point: baseline, week 1 (first vaccination visit). Treatment indicated: pre-vaccination baseline after standard-of-care therapy. Sample: PBMCs, taken from a glioma patient treated with radiotherapy, temozolomide or both. The receptors stem from a man aged 18 to 30 with glioma.

The V call is TRBV5-6, the J call TRBJ2-7; either TRBD1 or TRBD2 may supply D (5 bases each). The germline V gene encodes CDR1 SGHDT and CDR2 YYEEEE. Deletions cut 3 bases from V and 3 bases from J, with 10 bases between. The length of the CDR3 is 13 residues. The CDR3, as DNA: TGTGCCAGCAGCTGGGGGACCCACTACGAGCAGTACTTC. The encoded protein is CASSWGTHYEQYF.

This clone was observed a single time. The V call is TRBV6-4, the J call TRBJ1-1; D is possibly TRBD1 (6 bases). Germline V CDR1 and CDR2: MRHNA, SNTAGT. Trimming removed 0 bases from V and 4 bases from J, with 9 bases in between. The length of the CDR3 is 14 residues. CDR3 protein: CASSDSSRGTEAFF. CDR3 bases: TGTGCCAGCAGTGACTCCAGCAGGGGCACTGAAGCTTTCTTT.

This sequence joins TRBV9 and TRBJ2-1; 8 bases map to TRBD2. V was clipped by 4 bases and J by 0 bases; unmatched bases: 15. The CDR3 sequence is 19 residues long. Germline CDR1 is SGDLS and CDR2 is YYNGEE. DNA of the CDR3: TGTGCCAGCAGCCCCAGCGTACTAGCGGTGGCTAGCTCCTACAATGAGCAGTTCTTC. Translated: CASSPSVLAVASSYNEQFF.

The rearrangement uses TRBV6-1 and TRBJ1-5; D ambiguous. The V gene's germline CDR1 is MNHNS and CDR2 SASEGT. The V end lost 4 bases, the J end lost 7 bases, and 8 bases lay between the germline ends. CDR3 length: 12 residues. This CDR3 is CASSATPQPQHF. The DNA for the CDR3 is TGTGCCAGCAGTGCAACACCCCAGCCCCAGCATTTT.

The V call is TRBV29-1, the J call TRBJ2-7, with 10 bases identical to TRBD2. V shed 2 bases and J 6 bases; nucleotides not matched to a gene: 4. CDR3 size: 13 residues. In germline, CDR1 is SQVTM, CDR2 ANQGSEA. This chain's CDR3 is CSVETSGMGEQYF. The DNA of the CDR3 is TGCAGCGTTGAAACTAGCGGGATGGGCGAGCAGTACTTC.

J is TRBJ1-2 and V is TRBV5-1; TRBD1 aligns across 10 bases. CDR1 and CDR2 from the germline V gene are SGHRS and YFSETQ. This CDR3 is built from 17 residues. Trimming cost V 0 bases and J 6 bases; bases outside gene matches: 11. CDR3 DNA sequence: TGCGCCAGCAGCTTGGGGGCTGGGTCCGGGACAGGGGATGGCTACACCTTC. Translated: CASSLGAGSGTGDGYTF.

The chain combines TRBV29-1 with TRBJ2-2; D gene unclear. Germline V lookup: CDR1 SQVTM, CDR2 ANQGSEA. CDR3 length: 14 residues. CDR3: CSSSTKRGTGELFF. Written as DNA, the CDR3 is TGCAGTTCTTCTACTAAGCGAGGCACCGGGGAGCTGTTTTTT.

The chain joins TRBV27 to TRBJ1-2, with D hard to call. CDR1 is MNHEY and CDR2 is SMNVEV in the germline V gene (reference sequence). The CDR3 runs to 14 residues. V gave up 0 bases and J gave up 6 bases, with 11 bases separating them. CDR3 amino acids: CASSLSPRTDGYTF. In nucleotides, the CDR3 is TGTGCCAGCAGTTTATCCCCCCGGACTGATGGCTACACCTTC.

The V and J genes are TRBV2 and TRBJ1-1; TRBD1 might be the D (6 bases). V lost 7 bases, J lost 9 bases, and 21 bases lay in between. The CDR3 contains 14 residues. Germline V gives CDR1 SNHLY, CDR2 FYNNEI. Here the CDR3 reads CASNFRGTPEKAFF. CDR3 coding DNA: TGTGCCAGCAACTTCCGGGGGACACCTGAGAAAGCTTTCTTT. The full variable domain, completed using reference TRBV2 and TRBJ1-1, is EPEVTQTPSHQVTQMGQEVILRCVPISNHLYFYWYRQILGQKVEFLVSFYNNEISEKSEIFDDQFSVERPDGSNFTLKIRSTKLEDSAMYFCASNFRGTPEKAFFGQGTRLTVV.

This rearrangement joins TRBV7-2 to TRBJ1-2, with a weak D call TRBD1 (5 bases). The CDR3 length is 15 residues. The germline V and J ends were trimmed by 1 base and 4 bases, with 13 bases remaining between them. Germline CDR1 reads SGHTA; CDR2 reads FQGNSA. Here the CDR3 reads CASSLESWGPYGYTF. The CDR3 DNA follows: TGTGCCAGCAGCTTAGAATCGTGGGGCCCCTATGGCTACACCTTC. Looking up the rest from reference TRBV7-2 and TRBJ1-2 gives the full variable domain: GAGVSQSPSNKVTEKGKDVELRCDPISGHTALYWYRQSLGQGLEFLIYFQGNSAPDKSGLPSDRFSAERTGGSVSTLTIQRTQQEDSAVYLCASSLESWGPYGYTFGSGTRLTVV.

The rearrangement joins TRBV4-2 to TRBJ2-6, with 7 bases that match TRBD1. Per the germline V gene, CDR1 is LGHNA and CDR2 is YNFKEQ. The CDR3 consists of 16 residues. With V trimmed by 0 bases and J by 2 bases, 1 base remained unmatched. This CDR3 is CASSQEGTAGANVLTF. CDR3 DNA sequence: TGTGCCAGCAGCCAAGAGGGGACAGCTGGGGCCAACGTCCTGACTTTC.

This clone was found once. The chain has TRBV6-1 and TRBJ2-5, with a tentative D call TRBD1 (5 bases). The CDR3 is made up of 14 amino acids. V was cut by 6 bases and J by 3 bases, with 14 bases left in between. Germline V gene data show CDR1 as MNHNS and CDR2 as SASEGT. For the CDR3, the DNA is TGTGCCAGCAGGGAGTTTCCAGGGAAAGAGACCCAGTACTTC. Its protein product is CASREFPGKETQYF.

The chain carries TRBV20-1 and TRBJ1-1; D gene ambiguous. Germline CDR1 DFQATT, CDR2 SNEGSKA (reference sequence). The CDR3 spans 11 residues. V lost 2 bases to trimming and J lost 6 bases, with 7 bases between them. The CDR3 region has the DNA TGCAGTGCTAGATTCACAGCTGAAGCTTTCTTT. This encodes CSARFTAEAFF.

V and J are TRBV30 and TRBJ1-2; 8 bases agree with TRBD1. V lost 1 base to trimming and J lost 7 bases; unmatched junction nucleotides: 5. This CDR3 contains 13 residues. Germline assignment: CDR1 GTSNPN and CDR2 SVGIG (reference sequence). This CDR3 is CAWSANRGTGYTF. The DNA for the CDR3 is TGTGCCTGGAGTGCCAACAGGGGGACTGGCTACACCTTC.

This clone was seen only a few times. This chain links TRBV7-3 with TRBJ1-1, with TRBD1 matching 8 bases. Germline V gene lookup returns CDR1 SGHTA and CDR2 FQGTGA. The CDR3 runs 13 residues. Trimming took 5 bases from V and 4 from J; bases not matched to a gene: 3. CDR3 loop: CASSPGGSTEAFF. The CDR3 coding sequence is TGTGCCAGCAGCCCAGGGGGCAGCACTGAAGCTTTCTTT.

The CDR3 DNA reads TGCAGCGTACCCCAGGGGGCAGTTTCTGGTGAAGCTTTCTTT. It specifies CSVPQGAVSGEAFF. The chain employs TRBV29-1 and TRBJ1-1; 8 positions match TRBD1. After removal of 6 bases from V and 7 bases from J, the junction contained 13 bases not matched to a gene. This CDR3 is built from 14 residues. Germline V gene data show CDR1 as SQVTM and CDR2 as ANQGSEA.

The chain has TRBV15 and TRBJ1-5; D is unresolved. Trimming pared 5 bases from V and 2 bases from J, leaving 10 bases between. CDR3 length: 14 amino acids. CDR1 LNHNV and CDR2 YYDKDF come from the germline V gene (reference sequence). The CDR3, as DNA: TGTGCCACCAGCTTCCTTAGGGGCAATCAGCCCCAGCATTTT. It yields the protein CATSFLRGNQPQHF.

This chain joins TRBV28 and TRBJ1-2; TRBD1 agrees at 7 bases. Looked up from germline, CDR1 is MDHEN and CDR2 is SYDVKM. After removal of 8 bases from V and 7 bases from J, the junction contained 13 bases not matched to a gene. The CDR3 is made up of 14 amino acids. The CDR3 DNA reads TGTGCCAGCTTGGCCTCCGGGACAGTAACTGGCTACACCTTC. Translated, it gives CASLASGTVTGYTF.

There are a few counts of this clone. The chain has TRBV29-1 and TRBJ1-1, with D unresolved. The CDR3 extends over 11 amino acids. CDR1 SQVTM and CDR2 ANQGSEA come from the germline V gene. V dropped 4 bases and J dropped 7 bases, with 10 bases sitting between them. The CDR3 reads CSVVPLIEAFF. CDR3 DNA: TGCAGCGTTGTACCGCTAATTGAAGCTTTCTTT.

The gene calls are TRBV5-6 and TRBJ1-2; D is possibly TRBD1 (6 bases). V dropped 0 bases and J dropped 7 bases, with 10 bases sitting between them. This CDR3 has 13 amino acids. Germline loops: CDR1 SGHDT, CDR2 YYEEEE. CDR3 DNA sequence: TGTGCCAGCAGCTTGGCCCGGGGGCCTGGCTACACCTTC. This encodes CASSLARGPGYTF.

As DNA, the CDR3 is TGTGCCAGCAGGGTTTTTGTCTACGAGCAGTACTTC. Its translation: CASRVFVYEQYF. This chain links TRBV2 with TRBJ2-7; D remains unclear. CDR3 size: 12 residues. CDR1 SNHLY and CDR2 FYNNEI come from the germline V gene. V was trimmed by 6 bases and J by 3 bases, leaving 9 bases between them.

V usage is TRBV30 and J usage is TRBJ2-7, with 10 bases aligning to TRBD2. Germline V lookup: CDR1 GTSNPN, CDR2 SVGIG (reference sequence). The J segment lost 2 bases and the V segment lost 3 bases, leaving 1 base of the junction unmatched. The CDR3 covers 13 residues. As DNA, the CDR3 is TGTGCCTGGAGAACTAGCGGGACCTACGAGCAGTACTTC. Residues: CAWRTSGTYEQYF.

This chain joins TRBV5-8 and TRBJ2-2; D is uncertain. The CDR3 covers 15 residues. Germline values: CDR1 SGHTS, CDR2 YDEGEE. V gave up 5 bases and J gave up 4 bases, with 15 bases separating them. The CDR3, as DNA: TGTGCCAGCAGGCCACGAGTTATGAGCACCGGGGAGCTGTTTTTT. Residues: CASRPRVMSTGELFF. Full variable domain (remainder filled in from reference TRBV5-8 and TRBJ2-2): EAGVTQSPTHLIKTRGQQATLRCSPISGHTSVYWYQQALGLGLQFLLWYDEGEERNRGNFPPRFSGRQFPNYSSELNVNALELEDSALYLCASRPRVMSTGELFFGEGSRLTVL.

The chain combines TRBV28 with TRBJ2-1; TRBD2 aligns across 14 bases. V trimming: 5 bases; J trimming: 7 bases; junction bases outside the gene matches: 10. Germline V gene sequence: CDR1 MDHEN, CDR2 SYDVKM. This CDR3 has 17 residues. The CDR3 protein is CASSRGTSGGVRNEQFF. As DNA, the CDR3 is TGTGCCAGCAGTCGAGGGACTAGCGGGGGTGTGAGAAATGAGCAGTTCTTC.

V gene TRBV5-1 combines with J gene TRBJ2-7; possible D gene TRBD2, 7 bases. This CDR3 contains 13 residues. Trimming removed 3 bases from V and 4 bases from J, with 11 bases in between. Per germline, CDR1 SGHRS and CDR2 YFSETQ. CDR3 amino acids: CASSWGGQYEQYF. CDR3 nucleotides: TGCGCCAGCAGCTGGGGGGGCCAGTACGAGCAGTACTTC.

The rearrangement joins TRBV4-1 to TRBJ2-1; 10 positions agree with TRBD2. CDR3 length: 16 residues. V gave up 0 bases and J gave up 13 bases; unmatched junction bases: 12. Germline V gives CDR1 MGHRA, CDR2 YSYEKL. The CDR3 reads CASSQEVAGGSSPQFF. The CDR3, as DNA: TGCGCCAGCAGCCAAGAAGTAGCGGGAGGTTCTTCCCCACAGTTCTTC.

The rearrangement joins TRBV7-2 to TRBJ2-6, with 9 bases that match TRBD1. CDR1 and CDR2 (germline): SGHTA, FQGNSA. The J segment lost 8 bases and the V segment lost 6 bases, leaving 8 bases of the junction unmatched. The CDR3 extends over 15 amino acids. The CDR3 is CASREGTGTTNVLTF. The CDR3 DNA reads TGTGCCAGCAGGGAAGGGACAGGGACGACCAACGTCCTGACTTTC.

V and J are TRBV29-1 and TRBJ2-4; the D is unclear. The V end was cut by 4 bases, the J end by 0 bases, with 4 bases between. This CDR3 region has 12 residues. CDR1 SQVTM and CDR2 ANQGSEA come from the germline V gene. The CDR3 DNA reads TGCAGCGTTGGGCTAGCCAAAAACATTCAGTACTTC. Its protein product is CSVGLAKNIQYF.

The rearrangement uses TRBV6-6 and TRBJ1-5; D unresolved. V was pared by 7 bases and J by 4 bases, with 17 bases between. This CDR3 contains 15 residues. Per germline, CDR1 MNHNY and CDR2 SVGAGI (reference sequence). The CDR3 sequence: CASTYGFGQNQPQHF. The CDR3 bases are TGTGCCAGCACCTATGGTTTCGGGCAGAATCAGCCCCAGCATTTT.